One sample yielded the 19 T cell receptor beta chains listed below, sequenced in a study of breast tumors, draining lymph nodes, adjacent tissues. TCRdb used MiXCR to reprocess the multiplex PCR reads, holding one entry per CDR3 protein. The sample holds about 200,000 distinct CDR3 sequences, roughly 29% seen once. Breast cancer patients provided tissue from their axillary draining lymph nodes. Specimen: axillary lymph node tissue. Every receptor here comes from a female donor with breast cancer. Some clones in this sample may be carry-over from other donors' samples.

In its sample, this clonotype was seen many times. The rearrangement joins TRBV5-8 to TRBJ2-2; TRBD1 is a possible D gene (5 bases). Germline CDR1 reads SGHTS; CDR2 reads YDEGEE. Trimming cost V 2 bases and J 5 bases, with 19 bases left between them. This CDR3 is 17 amino acids long. The CDR3 bases are TGTGCCAGCAGCTTCAAGGGCAGGGCAAGAGGAACCGGGGAGCTGTTTTTT. Its protein is CASSFKGRARGTGELFF.

In this sample, this clonotype turned up many times. V and J are TRBV5-6 and TRBJ2-6, with D possibly matching TRBD1 (5 bases). The CDR3 has 15 residues. The germline gives CDR1 SGHDT, CDR2 YYEEEE. Deletions cut 2 bases from V and 4 bases from J, with 10 bases between. CDR3 region: CASSLGVTGANVLTF. For the CDR3, the DNA is TGTGCCAGCAGCTTAGGGGTAACCGGGGCCAACGTCCTGACTTTC. The variable domain in full, completed from reference TRBV5-6 and TRBJ2-6, reads DAGVTQSPTHLIKTRGQQVTLRCSPKSGHDTVSWYQQALGQGPQFIFQYYEEEERQRGNFPDRFSGHQFPNYSSELNVNALLLGDSALYLCASSLGVTGANVLTFGAGSRLTVL.

This clonotype showed up many times. This chain joins TRBV7-8 and TRBJ1-3; weak D call: TRBD1 (5 bases). V lost 1 base and J lost 0, with 10 bases in between. This CDR3 has 16 residues. Germline CDR1 reads SGHVS; CDR2 reads FQNEAQ. CDR3 sequence: CASSLGGGGSGNTIYF. CDR3 coding DNA: TGTGCCAGCAGCTTAGGTGGTGGGGGCTCTGGAAACACCATATATTTT.

This clonotype was recorded many times. Mismatch with germline at one junction end may stem from a read error. This chain joins TRBV7-2 and TRBJ1-2; D is ambiguous. Germline values: CDR1 SGHTA, CDR2 FQGNSA. The CDR3 spans 15 residues. The CDR3 protein is CASTPDPARNYGYPF. The CDR3 DNA follows: TGTGCCAGCACCCCAGATCCAGCCCGTAACTATGGCTACCCCTTC.

This clonotype was recorded many times. CDR3 DNA sequence: TGTGCCAGTAGTATAACGGAGAACACCGGGGAGCTGTTTTTT. Its protein product is CASSITENTGELFF. The chain combines TRBV19 with TRBJ2-2; D uncertain. Germline loops: CDR1 LNHDA, CDR2 SQIVND (reference sequence). CDR3 size: 14 residues. V shed 2 bases and J shed 1 base, with 5 bases lying between them.

The chain couples TRBV7-2 to TRBJ2-3; 7 nucleotides line up with TRBD1. The V and J ends lost 4 bases and 4 bases, in that order; junction bases with no gene match: 20. The CDR3 sequence is 19 residues long. Germline V gene sequence: CDR1 SGHTA, CDR2 FQGNSA. The CDR3 DNA reads TGTGCCAGCAGCTCACTTAAGGGGGCCCGTGGTGGGGGCGCAGATACGCAGTATTTT. Translating it yields CASSSLKGARGGGADTQYF.

The chain joins TRBV11-2 to TRBJ1-1, with D perhaps matching TRBD1 (6 bases). CDR3 length: 15 amino acids. Germline CDR1 is SGHAT and CDR2 is FQNNGV. V was pared by 3 bases and J by 4 bases, with 15 bases between. The CDR3 sequence: CASSLAQGMGTEAFF. CDR3 DNA: TGTGCCAGCAGCTTGGCACAGGGAATGGGCACTGAAGCTTTCTTT. Full variable domain (rest looked up from reference TRBV11-2 and TRBJ1-1): EAGVAQSPRYKIIEKRQSVAFWCNPISGHATLYWYQQILGQGPKLLIQFQNNGVVDDSQLPKDRFSAERLKGVDSTLKIQPAKLEDSAVYLCASSLAQGMGTEAFFGQGTRLTVV.

This clonotype was found many times. The rearrangement joins TRBV9 to TRBJ2-7; no clear D gene. V was shortened by 1 base and J by 2 bases, with 10 bases between the two germline ends. Looked up from germline, CDR1 is SGDLS and CDR2 is YYNGEE. This CDR3 has 14 residues. For the CDR3, the DNA is TGTGCCAGCAGCGTACGACCTGGAGCCTACGAGCAGTACTTC. Translated: CASSVRPGAYEQYF. Looking up the rest from reference TRBV9 and TRBJ2-7 gives the full variable domain: DSGVTQTPKHLITATGQRVTLRCSPRSGDLSVYWYQQSLDQGLQFLIQYYNGEERAKGNILERFSAQQFPDLHSELNLSSLELGDSALYFCASSVRPGAYEQYFGPGTRLTVT.

This clonotype was counted between two and nine times. A much bigger clone sits one base away, suggesting this may be a read error. The chain couples TRBV20-1 to TRBJ2-1; 7 bases map to TRBD2. Germline loops: CDR1 DFQATT, CDR2 SNEGSKA (reference sequence). This CDR3 region has 12 residues. In DNA, the CDR3 is TGCAGTGCTAGCGGGAGGTACAATGAGCCGTTCTTC. It is translated as CSASGRYNEPFF.

This clonotype was detected many times. This chain connects TRBV7-9 to TRBJ1-2; D gene uncertain. V shed 6 bases and J shed 5 bases, with 22 bases lying between them. This CDR3 comprises 16 residues. Germline V gives CDR1 SEHNR, CDR2 FQNEAQ (reference sequence). CDR3 DNA: TGTGCCAGCAGTCACCATATGGGAGAAGGACTGTATGGCTACACCTTC. Protein product: CASSHHMGEGLYGYTF.

Comments on this clonotype: The junction does not match germline at one end; this may be a read error. The J gene is TRBJ2-6, the V gene TRBV7-3, with D perhaps matching TRBD1 or TRBD2 (6 bases each). Germline V gene lookup returns CDR1 SGHTA and CDR2 FQGTGA. CDR3 length: 12 amino acids. This chain's CDR3 is CASSRGGNTEAF. CDR3 nucleotides: TGTGCCAGCAGCCGAGGGGGGAACACTGAAGCTTTC.

This chain uses TRBV2 with TRBJ2-3, with 8 bases aligning to TRBD2. This CDR3 region has 13 residues. Looked up from germline, CDR1 is SNHLY and CDR2 is FYNNEI. V dropped 7 bases and J dropped 11; count of bases not matched to a gene: 11. CDR3 sequence (DNA): TGTGCCAGCAACACGGGGGGGTACAATGAGCAGTATTTT. The encoded protein is CASNTGGYNEQYF.

The V gene is TRBV6-5, the J gene TRBJ2-1, with a possible D match to TRBD2 (5 bases). The CDR3 consists of 15 residues. The germline V gene has CDR1 MNHEY and CDR2 SVGAGI. Deletions cut 0 bases from V and 12 bases from J, with 18 bases between. The CDR3 here is CASSYSAGLPDRQFF. The CDR3 coding sequence is TGTGCCAGCAGTTACTCGGCGGGTCTTCCCGATAGGCAGTTCTTC.

This clonotype was observed many times. The chain is built from TRBV12-3 or TRBV12-4 and TRBJ1-5, with D unresolved. The V gene lost 3 bases and the J gene lost 5 bases, with 8 bases spanning the gap. The CDR3 is made up of 13 amino acids. CDR3 loop: CASSFTSDQPQHF. Here the CDR3 DNA reads TGTGCCAGCAGTTTTACCTCGGATCAGCCCCAGCATTTT.

This clonotype was found many times. V and J are TRBV2 and TRBJ1-5; D call uncertain. The V gene lost 7 bases and the J gene lost 6 bases, with 13 bases spanning the gap. The germline V gene has CDR1 SNHLY and CDR2 FYNNEI. The CDR3 spans 13 residues. The CDR3 is CASKDTAGQPQHF. CDR3 DNA: TGTGCCAGCAAAGACACCGCAGGTCAGCCCCAGCATTTT.

The chain's CDR3 is CASRSGQGASYEQYF. CDR3 bases: TGTGCCAGCCGATCCGGGCAGGGGGCATCCTACGAGCAGTACTTC. V is TRBV6-1 and J is TRBJ2-7; 8 bases align to TRBD1. With V trimmed by 8 bases and J by 1 base, 10 bases remained unmatched. The germline V gene encodes CDR1 MNHNS and CDR2 SASEGT. The CDR3 extends over 15 amino acids.

In this sample, this clonotype turned up many times. The chain employs TRBV4-1 and TRBJ2-5, with 11 nucleotides matching TRBD2. V lost 2 bases to trimming and J lost 5 bases; unmatched junction nucleotides: 10. In germline, CDR1 is MGHRA, CDR2 YSYEKL. This CDR3 spans 17 amino acids. The CDR3 nucleotides are TGCGCCAGCAGCCAACGCCCCCTAGCGGGGGGCGAGGAGACCCAGTACTTC. Translating gives CASSQRPLAGGEETQYF.

The gene calls are TRBV7-2 and TRBJ2-3, with TRBD1 matching 9 bases. The V gene end was trimmed by 6 bases and the J gene end by 2 bases; junction bases not matched to a gene: 6. Germline-derived CDR1 and CDR2 are SGHTA and FQGNSA. The CDR3 is made up of 15 amino acids. The CDR3 DNA sequence: TGTGCCAGCAGTACCGGGACAGGGTTCACAGATACGCAGTATTTT. Translating it yields CASSTGTGFTDTQYF.

The rearrangement uses TRBV28 and TRBJ2-1; TRBD1 matches at 8 bases. J was trimmed by 8 bases and V by 6 bases; bases with no gene match: 12. Germline V gene data show CDR1 as MDHEN and CDR2 as SYDVKM. The CDR3 is 15 amino acids. Here the CDR3 DNA reads TGTGCCAGCAGAAACGACAGGGGTCGGGAGTATGAGCAGTTCTTC. The encoded protein is CASRNDRGREYEQFF.